This TCR beta chain was documented in a study of T cell repertoires in cytomegalovirus infection. One entry per CDR3 protein results from TCRdb running MiXCR on the reads. Among over 200,000 distinct CDR3 sequences, around 13% were seen once, and the ten largest hold roughly 8.7%. In its sample, this clonotype was seen many times. The sequence derives from a human donor in good health (CMV status not recorded). Some clones in this sample may be carry-over from other donors' samples. Sequencing used PBMCs.

The DNA for the CDR3 is TGTGCCAGTAAGACCGGGACAGGGTTACCCGCCATGAACACTGAAGCTTTCTTT. It codes for CASKTGTGLPAMNTEAFF. J is TRBJ1-1 and V is TRBV6-1; the match to TRBD1 covers 9 bases. Germline V gene lookup returns CDR1 MNHNS and CDR2 SASEGT. V shed 9 bases and J 0 bases; nucleotides not matched to a gene: 17. This CDR3 contains 18 residues.